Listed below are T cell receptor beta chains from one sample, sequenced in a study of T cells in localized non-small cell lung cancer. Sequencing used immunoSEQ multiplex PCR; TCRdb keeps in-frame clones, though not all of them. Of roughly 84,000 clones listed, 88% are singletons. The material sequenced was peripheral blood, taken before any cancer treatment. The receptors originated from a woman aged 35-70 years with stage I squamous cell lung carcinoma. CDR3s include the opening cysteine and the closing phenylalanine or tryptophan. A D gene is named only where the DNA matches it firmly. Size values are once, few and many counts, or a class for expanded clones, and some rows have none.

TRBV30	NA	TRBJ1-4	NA	CAWSTKGTLNEKLFF	TGTGCCTGGAGCACCAAGGGGACCCTAAATGAAAAACTGTTTTTT
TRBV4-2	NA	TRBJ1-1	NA	CASSLDGTEAFF	TGTGCCAGCAGCCTGGACGGCACTGAAGCTTTCTTT
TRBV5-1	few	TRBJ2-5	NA	CASTSAASQTTQYF	TGCGCCAGCACGTCGGCGGCCTCCCAGACGACCCAGTACTTC
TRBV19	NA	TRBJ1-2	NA	CASTGNYGYTF	TGTGCCAGTACAGGGAACTATGGCTACACCTTC
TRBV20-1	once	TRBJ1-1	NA	CSASSEAFF	TGCAGTGCTAGCAGTGAAGCTTTCTTT
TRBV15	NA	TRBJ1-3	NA	CATSPDTTNTIYF	TGTGCCACCAGCCCGGACACTACAAACACCATATATTTT
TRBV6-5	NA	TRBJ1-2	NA	CASRDPSSGYGYTF	TGTGCCAGCAGAGATCCCTCCTCTGGGTATGGCTACACCTTC
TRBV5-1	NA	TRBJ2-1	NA	CASSLEGDEQFF	TGCGCCAGCAGCTTGGAGGGTGATGAGCAGTTCTTC
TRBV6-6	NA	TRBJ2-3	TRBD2	CASSYSAGGTDTQYF	TGTGCCAGCAGTTACTCGGCGGGGGGCACAGATACGCAGTATTTT
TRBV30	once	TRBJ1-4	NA	CAWSVLGAGDEKLFF	TGTGCCTGGAGTGTACTCGGGGCGGGGGATGAAAAACTGTTTTTT
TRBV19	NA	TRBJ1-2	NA	CASSGDGLRHGYTF	TGTGCCAGTAGTGGTGACGGGCTTAGGCATGGCTACACCTTC
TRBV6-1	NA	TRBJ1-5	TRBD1	CASSGQGLNQPQHF	TGTGCCAGCAGTGGACAGGGACTAAATCAGCCCCAGCATTTT
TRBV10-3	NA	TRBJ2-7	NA	CAISRENRRDEQYF	TGTGCCATCAGTCGAGAGAACAGAAGGGACGAGCAGTACTTC
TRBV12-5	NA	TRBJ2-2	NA	CASGSLLVGELFF	TGTGCTAGTGGTTCCCTACTAGTCGGGGAGCTGTTTTTT
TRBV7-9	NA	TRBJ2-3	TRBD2	CASSVSGGVTDTQYF	TGTGCCAGCAGCGTTAGCGGGGGGGTCACAGATACGCAGTATTTT
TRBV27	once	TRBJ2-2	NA	CASRGGTVNTGELFF	TGTGCCAGCAGGGGCGGGACAGTGAACACCGGGGAGCTGTTTTTT
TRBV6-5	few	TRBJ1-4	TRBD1	CASSKGAREKLFF	TGTGCCAGCAGTAAGGGGGCGAGAGAAAAACTGTTTTTT
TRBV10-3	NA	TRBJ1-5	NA	CATRVDGNQPQHF	TGTGCCACCAGGGTGGATGGCAATCAGCCCCAGCATTTT
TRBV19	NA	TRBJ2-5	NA	CASSRREWETQYF	TGTGCCAGTAGTAGACGGGAATGGGAGACCCAGTACTTC
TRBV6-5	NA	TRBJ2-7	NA	CASSGTVAYEQYF	TGTGCCAGCAGTGGGACGGTAGCCTACGAGCAGTACTTC
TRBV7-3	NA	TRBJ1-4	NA	CASSLTSNEKLFF	TGTGCCAGCAGTCTTACATCTAATGAAAAACTGTTTTTT
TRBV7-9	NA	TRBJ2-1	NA	CASSPSGDPHGFF	TGTGCCAGCAGCCCCAGTGGGGACCCACATGGGTTCTTC
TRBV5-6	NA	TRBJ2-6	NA	CASSLASESSGANVLTF	TGTGCCAGCAGCTTGGCGTCAGAGAGCTCTGGGGCCAACGTCCTGACTTTC
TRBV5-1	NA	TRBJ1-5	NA	CASSLGVGTQPQHF	TGCGCCAGCAGCTTGGGGGTAGGGACGCAGCCCCAGCATTTT
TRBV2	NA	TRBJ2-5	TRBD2	CASSEGTRVETQYF	TGTGCCAGCAGTGAGGGGACTAGAGTAGAGACCCAGTACTTC
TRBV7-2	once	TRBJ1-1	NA	CASSLTGGVNTEAFF	TGTGCCAGCAGCTTAACCGGGGGGGTTAACACTGAAGCTTTCTTT
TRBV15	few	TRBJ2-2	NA	CATSRVQGPTGELFF	TGTGCCACCAGCAGAGTACAGGGCCCCACCGGGGAGCTGTTTTTT
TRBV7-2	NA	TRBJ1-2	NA	CASSLQLANYGYTF	TGTGCCAGCAGCTTACAGTTAGCTAACTATGGCTACACCTTC
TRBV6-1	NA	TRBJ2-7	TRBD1	CASRHRGSYEQYF	TGTGCCAGCAGACACAGGGGGAGCTACGAGCAGTACTTC
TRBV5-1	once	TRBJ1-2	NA	CASSFATNYGYTF	TGCGCCAGCAGTTTTGCAACTAACTATGGCTACACCTTC
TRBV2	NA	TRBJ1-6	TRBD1	CASSGGQVAPSSLHF	TGTGCCAGCAGTGGGGGACAGGTGGCCCCATCCTCTCTCCACTTT
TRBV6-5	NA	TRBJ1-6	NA	CASSYIEPYNSPLHF	TGTGCCAGCAGTTACATTGAGCCGTATAATTCACCCCTCCACTTT
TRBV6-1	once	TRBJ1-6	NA	CASSEGLVNSPLHF	TGTGCCAGCAGTGAAGGTTTGGTTAATTCACCCCTCCACTTT
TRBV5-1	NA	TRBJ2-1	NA	CASSLEGTEYNEQFF	TGCGCCAGCAGCTTGGAAGGGACGGAGTACAATGAGCAGTTCTTC
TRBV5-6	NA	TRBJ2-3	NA	CASSKSLSTDTQYF	TGTGCCAGCAGTAAAAGCCTAAGCACAGATACGCAGTATTTT
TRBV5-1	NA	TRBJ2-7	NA	CASSLRTVNYEQYF	TGCGCCAGCAGCCTCCGGACAGTTAATTACGAGCAGTACTTC
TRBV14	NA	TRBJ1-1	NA	CASSTSGNTEAFF	TGTGCCAGCAGCACCTCAGGGAACACTGAAGCTTTCTTT
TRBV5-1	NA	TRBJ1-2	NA	CASGYGGIGYGYTF	TGCGCCAGCGGCTACGGGGGGATAGGATATGGCTACACCTTC
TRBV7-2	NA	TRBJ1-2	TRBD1	CASSLTTGGNGYTF	TGTGCCAGCAGCTTAACGACAGGGGGAAATGGCTACACCTTC
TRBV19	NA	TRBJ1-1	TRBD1	CASRDMRTGGEAFF	TGTGCCAGTAGGGATATGAGGACAGGAGGTGAAGCTTTCTTT
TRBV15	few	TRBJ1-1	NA	CATSRDPGVTEAFF	TGTGCCACCAGCAGAGATCCGGGGGTGACTGAAGCTTTCTTT